This section outlines one T cell receptor beta chain sequence together with its context. Its target is not known. This sample is part of a study of blood T cells in healthy people across ages. Overall study results and limits: It was found that TCR beta diversity correlated strongly with the percentage of naive T cells. Investigators treated diversity estimates from one million T cells as underestimates. TCR beta diversity, measured per million T cells, fell in a roughly linear way with age.

Combining a sample-barcoded 5' primer with a J-beta primer mix, a second PCR ran for roughly 6 to 12 cycles. TCRdb re-called the 5' RACE reads with MiXCR, one entry per CDR3 protein. The sample yields about 730,000 distinct CDR3 sequences, more than 40% seen once. Germline V lookup: CDR1 SGHRS, CDR2 YFSETQ. The CDR3 totals 11 residues. Trimming left V 5 bases short and J 4 bases short, with 7 bases between. Material: blood. The genes are TRBV5-1 and TRBJ2-7, with a tentative D call TRBD2 (5 bases). The clonotype was recovered from a woman aged 55 to 70 in good health. CDR3 in amino acids: CASRREYEQYF. CDR3 coding DNA: TGCGCCAGCAGGAGGGAATACGAGCAGTACTTC.